This T cell receptor (beta chain) came from a study of blood T cell repertoires in COVID-19. Germline assignment: CDR1 LGHNA and CDR2 YNFKEQ. Deletions cut 0 bases from V and 3 bases from J, with 8 bases between. There are 15 residues in the CDR3. TCRdb keeps only in-frame clones here, not all; method: immunoSEQ multiplex PCR. The sample carries 160,000 or so clones, roughly nine tenths recorded once. Sequenced input: peripheral blood. The source is a man between 60 and 75 years old with acute or convalescent COVID-19. This chain connects TRBV4-2 to TRBJ1-4; D not resolved. The CDR3 DNA reads TGTGCCAGCAGCCAAGAGGGAGGAGCTAATGAAAAACTGTTTTTT. This encodes CASSQEGGANEKLFF.